This section outlines one T cell receptor (beta chain) sequence together with its context. What antigen it recognizes has not been identified. No base quality information exists; no much larger clone differs at one position. TCRbeta CDR3 regions were amplified from genomic DNA by means of the immunoSEQ Assay, a bias-controlled multiplex PCR. On the study's bioinformatics: The number of nucleated cells in each sample was estimated by amplification of reference gene primers within the assay. To quantify the absolute abundance of each unique TCRbeta CDR3 rearrangement, sequence reads were collapsed and filtered. Productive Simpson clonality was computed per sample as the square root of Simpson's diversity index over productive rearrangements. This immuneACCESS table, as held by TCRdb, lists in-frame sequences with V and J called but not all clones. Of the missing ones, under half trace to an unresolved V gene in checked studies; the others have no known cause. V and J calls and clone size come straight from that table; D and trimming were deduced from the DNA. The sample table records roughly 310,000 clones; about 89% of these occur just once. In total, the top ten clones hold about 9.9% of the sample.

The record originates from a study of blood T cell repertoires in COVID-19 (dated by TCRdb to about 2020). Concerning the study at large: The collaborator samples originated in the United States, Italy and Spain and spanned the acute and convalescent phases of COVID-19. The prospective study material was composed of cDNA or gDNA derived from T cells, B-cell-depleted T cells, or PBMCs. Subjects who had been exposed to COVID-19, were actively infected with it, or had recovered from it provided the deeply sampled blood TCRbeta repertoires that made up the dataset. The repertoires were made available in a free public database intended to serve as a resource for research on the immune response to SARS-CoV-2. The samples were drawn from two sources: the first 160 participants of the ongoing ImmuneRACE study, and 1,000 to 1,500 subjects contributed by 6 global collaborators. The sample metadata nearly always contained a de-identified subject ID, COVID-19 status, age in years and sex. HLA class I and class II types, where available, came from metadata supplied by the sample provider rather than from assay-based typing. Summary of the overall study and its limitations: The amount of clinical and demographic metadata varied by source and participant and was provided uncurated.

Participants in the prospective study were enrolled through a virtual design, were aged about 18 to 100 years, and lived in 24 United States geographic areas. To assign participants to cohorts, the prospective study relied on clinical history that participants themselves reported in a screening survey and a study questionnaire. ImmuneRACE Cohort 3 recovered participants were defined by two consecutive negative NP/OP PCR tests, healthcare professional clearance, or symptom resolution. In the prospective study, whole blood, serum and a nasopharyngeal or oropharyngeal swab were collected from each participant by mobile phlebotomists. Additional blood draws and questionnaires over an approximately two-month period could optionally be provided by prospective study participants. Prospective study blood samples were shipped either frozen or at room temperature before DNA extraction. The germline V gene supplies CDR1 LGHNA and CDR2 YNFKEQ. After removal of 2 bases from V and 8 bases from J, the junction retains 8 bases not matched to a gene. The cysteine opens and the phenylalanine closes a CDR3 of 15 amino acids. Only the CDR3 DNA is retained, 45 bases long and in frame from the first base.

Sample: PBMCs or T cells enriched from blood (not recorded which). Recombination joined TRBV4-2 with TRBJ2-1; TRBD2 agrees with 8 junctional bases. The source is a middle-aged woman who had recovered from COVID-19. In nucleotides, the sequence is TGTGCCAGCAGCCAACAAGCGGGAGTACCTTATGAGCAGTTCTTC. It encodes CASSQQAGVPYEQFF.